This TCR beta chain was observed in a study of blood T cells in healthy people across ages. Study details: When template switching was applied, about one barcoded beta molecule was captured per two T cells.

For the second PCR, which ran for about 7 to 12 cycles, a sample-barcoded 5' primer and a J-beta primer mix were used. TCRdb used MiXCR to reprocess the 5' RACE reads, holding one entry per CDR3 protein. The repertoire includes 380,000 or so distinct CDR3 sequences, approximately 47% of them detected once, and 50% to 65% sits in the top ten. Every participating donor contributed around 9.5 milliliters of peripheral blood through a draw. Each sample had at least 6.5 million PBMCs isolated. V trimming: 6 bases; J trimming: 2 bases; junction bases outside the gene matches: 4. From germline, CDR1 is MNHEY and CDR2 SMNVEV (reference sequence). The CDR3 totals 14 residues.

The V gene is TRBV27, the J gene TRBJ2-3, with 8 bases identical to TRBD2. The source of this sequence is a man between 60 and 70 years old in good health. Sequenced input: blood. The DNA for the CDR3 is TGTGCCAGCAGACGGGGGGGAGTCACAGATACGCAGTATTTT. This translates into CASRRGGVTDTQYF.